The 13 T cell receptor beta chains below were found in one sample sequenced in a study of metastatic and nonmetastatic thyroid tumors (dated by TCRdb to 2018 to 2021). The library was built by means of PCR. The instrument was an Illumina HiSeq 4000. The public reads were reanalyzed by TCRdb: fastp trimming at Q25, MiXCR alignment, in-frame beta chains only. This sample comprises 85,000 to 100,000 clones, approximately 11% of them detected only once. Of the sample, 10% to 12% falls within the top ten clones. None of the patients had been given any treatment before thyroid surgery. The material sequenced was blood. These receptors all come from a female donor with papillary thyroid cancer or a benign thyroid nodule (not recorded which). Some clones in this sample may be carry-over from other donors' samples.

This clone was detected many times. This chain joins TRBV4-2 and TRBJ2-1; 11 nucleotides line up with TRBD2. Germline V gives CDR1 LGHNA, CDR2 YNFKEQ. CDR3 length: 17 residues. With V trimmed by 4 bases and J by 5 bases, 10 bases remained unmatched. The DNA for the CDR3 is TGTGCCAGCAGCCCCAACCGACTAGCGGGAAGGAACAATGAGCAGTTCTTC. This sequence encodes CASSPNRLAGRNNEQFF.

This clone was detected ten times or more. This rearrangement joins TRBV28 to TRBJ1-4; D gene unclear. Per the germline V gene, CDR1 is MDHEN and CDR2 is SYDVKM. V lost 5 bases and J lost 4, with 17 bases in between. This CDR3 comprises 16 residues. CDR3 sequence (DNA): TGTGCCAGCAGTCCCGCTTCGGGCGACGGTAATGAAAAACTGTTTTTT. As protein: CASSPASGDGNEKLFF.

This clone was seen many times. The chain links TRBV4-2 to TRBJ1-5, with D possibly matching TRBD1 (5 bases). Per germline, CDR1 LGHNA and CDR2 YNFKEQ. Between the trimmed V and J ends, which lost 0 bases and 7 bases, there was a span of 13 bases. This CDR3 is built from 15 residues. The CDR3 coding sequence is TGTGCCAGCAGCCAAGATCGGGGCAGGTCACAGCCCCAGCATTTT. This codes for CASSQDRGRSQPQHF.

This clone was seen ten or more times. The gene calls are TRBV15 and TRBJ1-1; no clear D. The V end was cut by 0 bases, the J end by 3 bases, with 8 bases between. The CDR3 totals 14 residues. Germline V gene data show CDR1 as LNHNV and CDR2 as YYDKDF (reference sequence). The CDR3 bases are TGTGCCACCAGCAGAGATCTCCCACACACTGAAGCTTTCTTT. It codes for CATSRDLPHTEAFF.

Comments on this clone: This may come from a read error, since a much larger clone is one base off. This CDR3 is also generated by other DNA sequences in the sample. The chain links TRBV15 to TRBJ2-1, with 8 positions matching TRBD2. This CDR3 region has 18 residues. V lost 0 bases to trimming and J lost 10 bases; unmatched junction nucleotides: 17. Germline CDR1 and CDR2: LNHNV and YYDKDF (reference sequence). This CDR3 reads CATSRDRGREGSLWEQFF. The DNA of the CDR3 is TGTGCCACCAGCAGAGATCGGGGTCGGGAGGGCAGCTTATGGGAGCAGTTCTTC.

This clone occurred many times. J is TRBJ2-3 and V is TRBV19; maybe TRBD2 (6 bases). V lost 3 bases to trimming and J lost 6 bases, with 13 bases between them. In germline, CDR1 is LNHDA, CDR2 SQIVND (reference sequence). The CDR3 runs to 14 residues. CDR3 DNA sequence: TGTGCCAGTAGTATTGGAGGGATGGGGGATACGCAGTATTTT. The encoded protein is CASSIGGMGDTQYF.

At least ten counts were recorded for this clone. The gene calls are TRBV7-8 and TRBJ2-1, with TRBD2 as a possible D gene (5 bases). CDR3 length: 15 amino acids. Trimming cost V 5 bases and J 1 base, with 12 bases left between them. Per the germline V gene, CDR1 is SGHVS and CDR2 is FQNEAQ. The CDR3 coding sequence is TGTGCCAGCAGCGAGGGCTGGGGATCCTACAATGAGCAGTTCTTC. Translating gives CASSEGWGSYNEQFF.

This clone was recorded many times. The J gene is TRBJ2-7, the V gene TRBV18; perhaps D is TRBD1 or TRBD2 (6 bases each). V lost 3 bases and J 0 bases, leaving 9 bases between the germline ends. The germline V gene encodes CDR1 KGHSH and CDR2 LQKENI. The CDR3 loop spans 14 amino acids. This CDR3 reads CASSPRDNSYEQYF. DNA of the CDR3: TGTGCCAGCTCACCGCGGGACAACTCCTACGAGCAGTACTTC.

In its sample, this clone was seen many times. The chain joins TRBV15 to TRBJ2-2; 10 bases agree with TRBD2. In germline, CDR1 is LNHNV, CDR2 YYDKDF (reference sequence). Trimming removed 0 bases from V and 7 bases from J; junction bases left unmatched: 8. The CDR3 extends over 17 amino acids. Here the CDR3 DNA reads TGTGCCACCAGCAGAGATCGGGCTAGCGGGAGCTTCGGGGAGCTGTTTTTT. Its protein product is CATSRDRASGSFGELFF.

This clone was seen repeatedly, ten times or more. The chain carries TRBV7-2 and TRBJ2-5, with 11 positions matching TRBD2. Germline V gene data show CDR1 as SGHTA and CDR2 as FQGNSA. This CDR3 is built from 17 residues. V was clipped by 2 bases and J by 2 bases; unmatched bases: 7. In nucleotides, the CDR3 is TGTGCCAGCAGCTTATGGGGACTAGCGGCTTCACAAGAGACCCAGTACTTC. This encodes CASSLWGLAASQETQYF.

This rearrangement joins TRBV30 to TRBJ1-2; D unresolved. Germline V CDR1 and CDR2: GTSNPN, SVGIG (reference sequence). V lost 3 bases and J lost 4, with 18 bases in between. The CDR3 covers 15 residues. The CDR3 nucleotides are TGTGCCTGGAGGGCCCGTAAGTTGGCCGCCTATGGCTACACCTTC. As protein: CAWRARKLAAYGYTF. Together with reference TRBV30 and TRBJ1-2, the CDR3 gives the full variable domain: SQTIHQWPATLVQPVGSPLSLECTVEGTSNPNLYWYRQAAGRGLQLLFYSVGIGQISSEVPQNLSASRPQDRQFILSSKKLLLSDSGFYLCAWRARKLAAYGYTFGSGTRLTVV.

The table lists this clone with many counts. The chain carries TRBV13 and TRBJ2-5, with no clear D. Germline V gene lookup returns CDR1 PRHDT and CDR2 FYEKMQ (reference sequence). Trimming took off 1 base at V and 2 bases at J, with 8 bases between the two ends. There are 14 residues in the CDR3. CDR3 sequence reads: CASSLVGPQETQYF. The CDR3 bases are TGTGCCAGCAGCTTAGTAGGGCCTCAAGAGACCCAGTACTTC.

At least ten counts were recorded for this clone. The chain is built from TRBV24-1 and TRBJ2-1; D is perhaps TRBD1 (5 bases). V was cut by 1 base and J by 7 bases, with 13 bases left in between. In germline, CDR1 is KGHDR, CDR2 SFDVKD. This CDR3 spans 15 amino acids. The CDR3 sequence is CATSDFSQGWNEQFF. The CDR3 nucleotides read TGTGCCACCAGTGATTTCTCGCAGGGCTGGAATGAGCAGTTCTTC.